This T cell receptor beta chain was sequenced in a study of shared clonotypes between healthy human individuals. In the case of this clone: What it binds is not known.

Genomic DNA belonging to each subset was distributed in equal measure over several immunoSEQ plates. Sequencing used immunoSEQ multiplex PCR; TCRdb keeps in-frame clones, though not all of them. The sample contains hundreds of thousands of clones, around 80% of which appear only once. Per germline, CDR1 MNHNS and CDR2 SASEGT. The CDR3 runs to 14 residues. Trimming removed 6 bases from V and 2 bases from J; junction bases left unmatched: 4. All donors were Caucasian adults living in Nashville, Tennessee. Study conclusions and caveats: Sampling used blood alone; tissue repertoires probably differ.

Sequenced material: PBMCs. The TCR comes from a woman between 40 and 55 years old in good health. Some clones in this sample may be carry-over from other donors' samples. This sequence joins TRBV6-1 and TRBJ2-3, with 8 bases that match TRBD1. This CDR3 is CASRRQGSTDTQYF. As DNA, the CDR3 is TGTGCCAGCAGAAGACAGGGGTCCACAGATACGCAGTATTTT.